Shown below are 12 T cell receptor beta chains from a single sample sequenced in a study of PD-1 blockade in classical Hodgkin lymphoma. Repertoires were generated with immunoSEQ multiplex PCR, while TCRdb's copy carries only in-frame clones and drops some. The table includes 13,000 or so clones, around 90% detected once. With no exception, relapse followed autologous stem cell transplantation in all patients, and brentuximab vedotin exposure varied. The sequences come from peripheral blood mononuclear cells (PBMCs), collected at baseline. Receptor source: a human donor with classical Hodgkin lymphoma.

V and J are TRBV25-1 and TRBJ2-3; D remains ambiguous. There are 14 residues in the CDR3. Germline V gene sequence: CDR1 MGHDK, CDR2 SYGVNS. Trimming removed 2 bases from V and 0 bases from J, with 6 bases in between. The CDR3 loop is CASSEEASTDTQYF. CDR3 in DNA: TGTGCCAGCAGTGAAGAGGCAAGCACAGATACGCAGTATTTT.

The J gene is TRBJ1-3, the V gene TRBV5-1; D is unresolved. Germline CDR1 reads SGHRS; CDR2 reads YFSETQ. Trimming shortened V by 2 bases and J by 0 bases, and 9 bases separated the two germline ends. CDR3 length equals 15 residues. DNA of the CDR3: TGCGCCAGCAGCTTAGACGGAAGCTCTGGAAACACCATATATTTT. The encoded protein is CASSLDGSSGNTIYF.

The V and J genes are TRBV10-3 and TRBJ2-1; 7 bases fit TRBD2. The junction had 18 bases not matched to a gene; V was cut back by 8 bases and J by 2 bases. CDR1 and CDR2 (germline): ENHRY, SYGVKD. This CDR3 region has 18 residues. The chain's CDR3 is CAIGAPGGSGVAYNEQFF. In nucleotides, the CDR3 is TGTGCCATCGGTGCCCCGGGGGGATCGGGAGTCGCCTACAATGAGCAGTTCTTC.

J is TRBJ2-2 and V is TRBV5-6, with 7 bases identical to TRBD2. CDR3 length equals 16 residues. Unmatched junction bases numbered 4, after V lost 0 bases and J lost 2 bases. CDR1 is SGHDT and CDR2 is YYEEEE in the germline V gene. This CDR3 reads CASSLALAVNTGELFF. CDR3 sequence (DNA): TGTGCCAGCAGCTTGGCCCTAGCGGTAAACACCGGGGAGCTGTTTTTT.

This rearrangement joins TRBV7-9 to TRBJ2-3, with D maybe TRBD2 (6 bases). This CDR3 spans 16 amino acids. The germline V and J ends were trimmed by 5 bases and 5 bases, with 20 bases remaining between them. Germline CDR1 is SEHNR and CDR2 is FQNEAQ (reference sequence). The CDR3 nucleotides are TGTGCCAGCAGCCCAAAGAGAAGGATCGGGGGAGATACGCAGTATTTT. Its protein product is CASSPKRRIGGDTQYF.

The V call is TRBV6-1, the J call TRBJ1-2, with D unresolved. The CDR3 is 12 amino acids. Germline V gives CDR1 MNHNS, CDR2 SASEGT. The V and J ends lost 0 bases and 8 bases respectively, with 7 bases between them. The CDR3 DNA follows: TGTGCCAGCAGTGAAGCGACTGTCGGCTACACCTTC. Its protein product is CASSEATVGYTF.

J is TRBJ1-5 and V is TRBV10-3; D unresolved. The germline V and J ends were trimmed by 6 bases and 0 bases, with 6 bases remaining between them. The CDR3 is made up of 13 amino acids. CDR1 and CDR2 (germline): ENHRY, SYGVKD. This chain's CDR3 is CAIRSGSNQPQHF. In nucleotides, the CDR3 is TGTGCCATCAGATCAGGTAGCAATCAGCCCCAGCATTTT.

This chain links TRBV30 with TRBJ2-7; TRBD2 is a possible D gene (5 bases). CDR1 and CDR2 (germline): GTSNPN, SVGIG (reference sequence). Trimming shortened V by 1 base and J by 6 bases, and 13 bases separated the two germline ends. The CDR3 length is 13 residues. The chain's CDR3 is CAWSGTSGSEQYF. The CDR3 coding sequence is TGTGCCTGGAGTGGAACCTCGGGGAGCGAGCAGTACTTC. Supplemented by reference TRBV30 and TRBJ2-7, the full variable domain reads SQTIHQWPATLVQPVGSPLSLECTVEGTSNPNLYWYRQAAGRGLQLLFYSVGIGQISSEVPQNLSASRPQDRQFILSSKKLLLSDSGFYLCAWSGTSGSEQYFGPGTRLTVT.

CDR3: CASSSGGYNEQFF. CDR3 DNA sequence: TGTGCCAGCTCTAGCGGGGGTTACAATGAGCAGTTCTTC. The V call is TRBV2, the J call TRBJ2-1; 10 nucleotides line up with TRBD2. The CDR3 length is 13 residues. CDR1 is SNHLY and CDR2 is FYNNEI in the germline V gene. V trimming: 8 bases; J trimming: 4 bases; junction bases outside the gene matches: 2.

This clone turned up a few times. This sequence joins TRBV14 and TRBJ2-7; D not resolved. Germline CDR1 and CDR2: SGHDN and FVKESK. This CDR3 contains 13 residues. Trimming took 0 bases from V and 9 from J, leaving 12 bases between them. This chain's CDR3 is CASSQDLGLPQYF. The CDR3, as DNA: TGTGCCAGCAGCCAAGATCTCGGTCTCCCGCAGTACTTC.

This CDR3 reads CASSFEKQETQYF. The DNA of the CDR3 is TGTGCCAGCAGCTTCGAAAAACAAGAGACCCAGTACTTC. This chain joins TRBV5-6 and TRBJ2-5; D is undetermined. Looked up from germline, CDR1 is SGHDT and CDR2 is YYEEEE. V shed 2 bases and J shed 2 bases, with 7 bases lying between them. The CDR3 consists of 13 residues. Together with reference TRBV5-6 and TRBJ2-5, the CDR3 gives the full variable domain: DAGVTQSPTHLIKTRGQQVTLRCSPKSGHDTVSWYQQALGQGPQFIFQYYEEEERQRGNFPDRFSGHQFPNYSSELNVNALLLGDSALYLCASSFEKQETQYFGPGTRLLVL.

V usage is TRBV7-2 and J usage is TRBJ1-2; 8 bases are a match to TRBD1. The V segment lost 4 bases and the J segment 0 bases; nucleotides outside the gene matches: 7. The CDR3 is 16 residues long. Germline loops: CDR1 SGHTA, CDR2 FQGNSA. The CDR3 loop is CASSSGGQGANYGYTF. CDR3 nucleotide sequence: TGTGCCAGCAGCTCCGGCGGACAGGGAGCTAACTATGGCTACACCTTC.